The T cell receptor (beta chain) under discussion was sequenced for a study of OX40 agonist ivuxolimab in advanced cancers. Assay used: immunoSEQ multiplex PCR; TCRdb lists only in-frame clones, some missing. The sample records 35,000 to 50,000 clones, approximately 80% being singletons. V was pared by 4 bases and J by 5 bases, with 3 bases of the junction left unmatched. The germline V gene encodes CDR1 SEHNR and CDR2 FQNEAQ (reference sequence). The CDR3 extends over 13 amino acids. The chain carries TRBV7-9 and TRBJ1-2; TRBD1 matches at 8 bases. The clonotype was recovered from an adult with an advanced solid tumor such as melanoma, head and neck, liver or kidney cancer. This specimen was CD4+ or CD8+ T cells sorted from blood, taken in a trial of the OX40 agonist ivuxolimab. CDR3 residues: CASSSGQGYGYTF. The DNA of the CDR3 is TGTGCCAGCAGCTCTGGACAGGGTTATGGCTACACCTTC.